The 26 T cell receptor beta chains in this list originate from one sample, sequenced in a study of T cells in Graves' hyperthyroidism and ophthalmopathy. Using RNA transcripts as the source, TCR beta CDR3 regions were amplified. The study used the HTBI primer set for a first-round RT-PCR of the TCR CDR3. TCRdb passed the multiplex PCR reads through MiXCR, listing each CDR3 protein once. This table has fewer than 400,000 distinct CDR3 sequences, over 12% appearing once. The sample consisted of blood. The source of these receptors is a man in his fifties or sixties with Graves' ophthalmopathy.

As regards this clonotype: The CDR3 end shows no conserved phenylalanine or tryptophan, and so a read error is likely. The V and J genes are TRBV4-1 and TRBJ2-7, with a weak D call TRBD2 (5 bases). The CDR3 length is 17 residues. V gave up 4 bases and J gave up 1 base, with 20 bases separating them. Germline values: CDR1 MGHRA, CDR2 YSYEKL. The CDR3 DNA sequence: TGCGCCAGCAGCCCAACCTCCGGAGGACGGTCATCCTACGAGCAGTACCTC. Translation gives CASSPTSGGRSSYEQYL.

This sequence joins TRBV7-6 and TRBJ2-1, with D perhaps being TRBD1 or TRBD2 (5 bases each). Germline V gene sequence: CDR1 SGHVS, CDR2 FNYEAQ. V was shortened by 6 bases and J by 9 bases, with 9 bases between the two germline ends. The CDR3 contains 11 residues. The DNA for the CDR3 is TGTGCCAGCAGGGGGGACGGTGAGCAGTTCTTC. Its translation is CASRGDGEQFF.

The genes are TRBV20-1 and TRBJ2-2; 9 bases match TRBD1. With V trimmed by 5 bases and J by 6 bases, 4 bases remained unmatched. The CDR3 is made up of 13 amino acids. Germline lookup yields CDR1 DFQATT and CDR2 SNEGSKA (reference sequence). CDR3 DNA sequence: TGCAGTGCTTTACAGGGGGCCCCCGGGGAGCTGTTTTTT. Translating it yields CSALQGAPGELFF.

This clonotype was counted at least ten times. The V call is TRBV18, the J call TRBJ1-1; D possibly corresponds to TRBD1 (6 bases). This CDR3 region has 14 residues. Germline CDR1 KGHSH, CDR2 LQKENI. V gave up 3 bases and J gave up 1 base, with 9 bases separating them. The DNA for the CDR3 is TGTGCCAGCTCACCCCAGGGGACGAACACTGAAGCTTTCTTT. It encodes CASSPQGTNTEAFF.

A few counts support this clonotype. V and J are TRBV29-1 and TRBJ2-7, with 11 bases lining up with TRBD1. The CDR3 is made up of 14 amino acids. Germline CDR1 and CDR2: SQVTM and ANQGSEA. J lost 2 bases, V lost 6 bases, and 6 bases had no gene match. CDR3 in DNA: TGCAGCGTGGGGGACAGGGGGACAACCTACGAGCAGTACTTC. Encoded protein: CSVGDRGTTYEQYF.

This clonotype was detected only a few times. The chain has TRBV7-8 and TRBJ2-1; the match to TRBD2 covers 15 bases. V trimming: 3 bases; J trimming: 2 bases; junction bases outside the gene matches: 11. The CDR3 covers 20 residues. CDR1 is SGHVS and CDR2 is FQNEAQ in the germline V gene. As DNA, the CDR3 is TGTGCCAGCAGCTTGGCCCCGGGACTAGCGGGAGGCCGCGCCTACAATGAGCAGTTCTTC. Amino acid sequence: CASSLAPGLAGGRAYNEQFF.

In this sample, this clonotype turned up many times. This chain joins TRBV12-3 or TRBV12-4 and TRBJ2-2; D ambiguous. Trimming cost V 7 bases and J 5 bases, with 8 bases left between them. This CDR3 is built from 12 residues. The CDR3 DNA sequence: TGTGCCAGCACCCTAGGGACCGGGGAGCTGTTTTTT. Its translation is CASTLGTGELFF.

Points on this clonotype: It may be a read error: a sequence one base away is much more abundant. CDR3 DNA: TGTGCCAGCAGCTTAATCGGGGACACAGATACGCAGTATTTT. Translated: CASSLIGDTDTQYF. The V call is TRBV7-3, the J call TRBJ2-3, with D perhaps TRBD2 (5 bases). Trimming took off 1 base at V and 2 bases at J, with 7 bases between the two ends. The CDR3 consists of 14 residues. Germline assignment: CDR1 SGHTA and CDR2 FQGTGA.

This clonotype occurred many times. J is TRBJ1-5 and V is TRBV20-1, with D unclear. V was trimmed by 6 bases and J by 4 bases, leaving 19 bases between them. Germline loops: CDR1 DFQATT, CDR2 SNEGSKA (reference sequence). The CDR3 extends over 15 amino acids. CDR3 bases: TGCAGTGCAAGACCCGACTCCCGACGAAATCAGCCCCAGCATTTT. Its protein is CSARPDSRRNQPQHF.

This rearrangement joins TRBV29-1 to TRBJ2-7; TRBD1 is a possible D gene (7 bases). The CDR3 contains 13 residues. V gave up 4 bases and J gave up 5 bases, with 15 bases separating them. CDR1 and CDR2 (germline): SQVTM, ANQGSEA. The CDR3 loop reads CSVGFQGGHEQYF. CDR3 nucleotide sequence: TGCAGCGTTGGTTTTCAGGGGGGCCACGAGCAGTACTTC.

This clonotype was counted at least ten times. CDR3 DNA: TGTGCCAGCAGCCAAGGGGGCCCTAACACTGAAGCTTTCTTT. It specifies CASSQGGPNTEAFF. The chain carries TRBV3-1 and TRBJ1-1; the D gene is possibly TRBD1 (5 bases). The length of the CDR3 is 14 residues. CDR1 LGHDT and CDR2 YNNKEL come from the germline V gene (reference sequence). V was trimmed by 1 base and J by 2 bases, leaving 8 bases between them.

This clonotype occurred many times. The gene calls are TRBV5-1 and TRBJ1-2; D might be TRBD1 (6 bases). The CDR3 sequence is 14 residues long. The V end was cut by 4 bases, the J end by 6 bases, with 16 bases between. CDR1 and CDR2 from the germline V gene are SGHRS and YFSETQ. The CDR3 loop reads CASSETGGSDGYTF. In DNA form, the CDR3 reads TGCGCCAGCAGCGAGACAGGAGGCTCGGATGGCTACACCTTC.

The CDR3 DNA sequence: TGCAGCGTGCGGGGCACCGACACCGGGGAGCTGTTTTTT. It specifies CSVRGTDTGELFF. The chain joins TRBV29-1 to TRBJ2-2; perhaps TRBD2 as D (6 bases). V was pared by 6 bases and J by 3 bases, with 11 bases between. Per the germline V gene, CDR1 is SQVTM and CDR2 is ANQGSEA. This CDR3 contains 13 residues.

The rearrangement uses TRBV19 and TRBJ1-6; possible D gene TRBD1, 6 bases. The CDR3 covers 14 residues. Trimming removed 5 bases from V and 5 bases from J, with 10 bases in between. Germline V gives CDR1 LNHDA, CDR2 SQIVND (reference sequence). The CDR3, as DNA: TGTGCCAGTAGTTCCCGGACAGATAATTCACCCCTCCACTTT. It specifies CASSSRTDNSPLHF. Complete variable domain (other parts from reference TRBV19 and TRBJ1-6): DGGITQSPKYLFRKEGQNVTLSCEQNLNHDAMYWYRQDPGQGLRLIYYSQIVNDFQKGDIAEGYSVSREKKESFPLTVTSAQKNPTAFYLCASSSRTDNSPLHFGNGTRLTVT.

This clonotype was observed many times. The chain carries TRBV30 and TRBJ1-1, with D unclear. The CDR3 is made up of 11 amino acids. CDR1 and CDR2 (germline): GTSNPN, SVGIG (reference sequence). V lost 0 bases to trimming and J lost 11 bases, with 10 bases between them. CDR3 amino acids: CAWSVSLGAFF. The CDR3 DNA sequence: TGTGCCTGGAGTGTAAGCCTGGGGGCTTTCTTT.

This clonotype has ten or more counts. CDR3 sequence: CASSVGQSQETQYF. The DNA of the CDR3 is TGTGCCAGCAGCGTCGGACAGTCCCAAGAGACCCAGTACTTC. The chain employs TRBV11-1 and TRBJ2-5, with D perhaps matching TRBD1 (6 bases). With 5 bases removed from V and 1 base from J, the gap between germline ends came to 11 bases. The germline gives CDR1 SGHAT, CDR2 FQDESV (reference sequence). The CDR3 totals 14 residues.

This clonotype was observed at least ten times. The chain recombines TRBV20-1 with TRBJ2-7; TRBD2 might be the D (7 bases). Germline V gene lookup returns CDR1 DFQATT and CDR2 SNEGSKA (reference sequence). The CDR3 is 14 residues long. V lost 4 bases and J 4 bases, leaving 17 bases between the germline ends. The DNA of the CDR3 is TGCAGTGCTATTTCCGTGCGGGGGCAATACGAGCAGTACTTC. Translating it yields CSAISVRGQYEQYF.

The chain recombines TRBV27 with TRBJ1-3; the D is unclear. The V and J ends lost 0 bases and 3 bases respectively, with 6 bases between them. From germline, CDR1 is MNHEY and CDR2 SMNVEV (reference sequence). This CDR3 has 14 amino acids. As DNA, the CDR3 is TGTGCCAGCAGTTTATCTGCCGGTGGAAACACCATATATTTT. Its protein is CASSLSAGGNTIYF.

This chain links TRBV6-1 with TRBJ1-3, with no clear D. Germline V gene sequence: CDR1 MNHNS, CDR2 SASEGT. Trimming took 2 bases from V and 0 from J, leaving 11 bases between them. This CDR3 region has 16 residues. The CDR3 bases are TGTGCCAGCAGTGAATCTTTGGGGTTCTCTGGAAACACCATATATTTT. It encodes CASSESLGFSGNTIYF.

This clonotype has ten or more counts. The J gene is TRBJ1-5, the V gene TRBV20-1; perhaps TRBD1 as D (5 bases). Germline values: CDR1 DFQATT, CDR2 SNEGSKA (reference sequence). The CDR3 spans 13 residues. The germline V and J ends were trimmed by 3 bases and 6 bases, with 12 bases remaining between them. CDR3 sequence (DNA): TGCAGTGCTAGCCAGGGAGTAGCTCAGCCCCAGCATTTT. Translating gives CSASQGVAQPQHF.

This clonotype was recorded at least ten times. The chain employs TRBV12-3 or TRBV12-4 and TRBJ2-1, with a weak D call TRBD1 (6 bases). V was pared by 6 bases and J by 0 bases, with 15 bases between. The CDR3 length is 16 residues. For the CDR3, the DNA is TGTGCCAGCAGCCCCAACAGGGAAAGCTCCTACAATGAGCAGTTCTTC. Translated, it gives CASSPNRESSYNEQFF.

J is TRBJ2-7 and V is TRBV14; D possibly uses TRBD1 or TRBD2 (5 bases each). Germline lookup yields CDR1 SGHDN and CDR2 FVKESK. The CDR3 covers 15 residues. V shed 4 bases and J shed 0 bases, with 13 bases lying between them. The CDR3 nucleotides read TGTGCCAGCAGCCTTCCCGGGACGGGCTCCTACGAGCAGTACTTC. Translation gives CASSLPGTGSYEQYF. Combining the CDR3 with reference TRBV14 and TRBJ2-7 gives the whole variable domain EAGVTQFPSHSVIEKGQTVTLRCDPISGHDNLYWYRRVMGKEIKFLLHFVKESKQDESGMPNNRFLAERTGGTYSTLKVQPAELEDSGVYFCASSLPGTGSYEQYFGPGTRLTVT.

This chain links TRBV2 with TRBJ2-3; the D gene is possibly TRBD1 (5 bases). Per the germline V gene, CDR1 is SNHLY and CDR2 is FYNNEI. V was cut by 2 bases and J by 3 bases, with 12 bases left in between. The CDR3 is 15 residues long. The CDR3 sequence: CASSEWGQGTDTQYF. The DNA of the CDR3 is TGTGCCAGCAGTGAATGGGGCCAGGGTACAGATACGCAGTATTTT.

This clonotype was observed many times. CDR3 sequence reads: CASSHTSGSYEQYF. In DNA form, the CDR3 reads TGTGCCAGCAGCCACACTAGCGGGAGCTACGAGCAGTACTTC. V usage is TRBV3-1 and J usage is TRBJ2-7; TRBD2 agrees at 11 bases. The germline V gene encodes CDR1 LGHDT and CDR2 YNNKEL (reference sequence). Trimming cost V 3 bases and J 3 bases; bases outside gene matches: 1. The CDR3 consists of 14 residues.

The CDR3 DNA is TGTGCCAGTAGTACACCCGCGGGAGTAAGGAAGAATGAGCAGTTCTTC. This encodes CASSTPAGVRKNEQFF. The chain links TRBV19 to TRBJ2-1; 7 bases are a match to TRBD2. With V trimmed by 4 bases and J by 7 bases, 13 bases remained unmatched. Germline assignment: CDR1 LNHDA and CDR2 SQIVND (reference sequence). This CDR3 comprises 16 residues.

This clonotype was picked up many times. The genes are TRBV20-1 and TRBJ2-2, with 8 positions matching TRBD1. The CDR3 loop spans 12 amino acids. Germline V gene data show CDR1 as DFQATT and CDR2 as SNEGSKA (reference sequence). The CDR3 DNA reads as TGCAGCGGACAGGGTGCCACCGGGGAGCTGTTTTTT. This sequence encodes CSGQGATGELFF.